This passage covers 25 T cell receptor beta chains from one sample sequenced in a study of OX40 agonist ivuxolimab in advanced cancers. Only in-frame clones appear in the TCRdb table, and some are missing; sequencing was by immunoSEQ multiplex PCR. The sample gives about 60,000 clones, approximately 86% of which show up once; under 3.5% is in the top ten. This material consisted of CD4+ or CD8+ T cells sorted from blood, taken in a trial of the OX40 agonist ivuxolimab. These receptor sequences come from an adult with an advanced solid tumor such as melanoma, head and neck, liver or kidney cancer.

Only one count was recorded for this clone. The CDR3 DNA is TGTGCCAGCAGCTCCTGGACAGGCTCGGAGACTGAAGCTTTCTTT. Its translation: CASSSWTGSETEAFF. The gene calls are TRBV7-9 and TRBJ1-1; 7 bases match TRBD1. Germline trimming cut 4 bases from V and 5 bases from J; bases unmatched to any gene: 10. The length of the CDR3 is 15 residues. Germline-derived CDR1 and CDR2 are SEHNR and FQNEAQ (reference sequence).

J is TRBJ2-5 and V is TRBV7-9; D is perhaps TRBD2 (5 bases). This CDR3 has 13 residues. V was shortened by 6 bases and J by 2 bases, with 10 bases between the two germline ends. Germline CDR1 SEHNR, CDR2 FQNEAQ (reference sequence). DNA for the CDR3: TGTGCCAGCAGGAGAGGGCGACAAGAGACCCAGTACTTC. It codes for CASRRGRQETQYF.

The J gene is TRBJ1-1, the V gene TRBV10-3; D is unclear. Trimming took 3 bases from V and 2 from J, leaving 13 bases between them. The CDR3 loop spans 15 amino acids. Germline CDR1 ENHRY, CDR2 SYGVKD. The CDR3 sequence: CAISDRRGLNTEAFF. The CDR3 DNA sequence: TGTGCCATCAGTGATAGGCGCGGACTTAACACTGAAGCTTTCTTT.

This rearrangement joins TRBV7-9 to TRBJ2-7; perhaps TRBD1 as D (6 bases). V lost 2 bases, J lost 5 bases, and 13 bases lay in between. The germline gives CDR1 SEHNR, CDR2 FQNEAQ (reference sequence). The CDR3 spans 14 residues. The CDR3 reads CASSLTQGSHEQYF. In DNA, the CDR3 is TGTGCCAGCAGCTTAACACAGGGTAGCCACGAGCAGTACTTC.

This sequence joins TRBV4-1 and TRBJ2-7; TRBD1 agrees at 9 bases. Per germline, CDR1 MGHRA and CDR2 YSYEKL. CDR3 length: 16 amino acids. J lost 1 base, V lost 3 bases, and 7 bases had no gene match. The DNA of the CDR3 is TGCGCCAGCAGCCACGGACAGGGGACACCTTCCTACGAGCAGTACTTC. Protein: CASSHGQGTPSYEQYF.

The chain has TRBV7-2 and TRBJ2-7, with TRBD2 matching over 10 bases. The junction had 0 bases not matched to a gene; V was cut back by 2 bases and J by 2 bases. Germline CDR1 SGHTA, CDR2 FQGNSA. This CDR3 comprises 14 residues. CDR3 in DNA: TGTGCCAGCAGCTTAACTAGCGGGGCCTACGAGCAGTACTTC. It codes for CASSLTSGAYEQYF.

The chain couples TRBV11-2 to TRBJ2-3, with unresolved D. In germline, CDR1 is SGHAT, CDR2 FQNNGV. Trimming took off 0 bases at V and 8 bases at J, with 6 bases between the two ends. This CDR3 has 12 amino acids. The CDR3 loop is CASSLESTTQYF. In nucleotides, the CDR3 is TGTGCCAGCAGCTTAGAATCAACTACGCAGTATTTT. The full variable domain, rest sourced from reference TRBV11-2 and TRBJ2-3, is EAGVAQSPRYKIIEKRQSVAFWCNPISGHATLYWYQQILGQGPKLLIQFQNNGVVDDSQLPKDRFSAERLKGVDSTLKIQPAKLEDSAVYLCASSLESTTQYFGPGTRLTVL.

The chain uses TRBV6-5 and TRBJ1-2, with D uncertain. V shed 4 bases and J shed 2 bases, with 14 bases lying between them. The CDR3 runs to 15 residues. Looked up from germline, CDR1 is MNHEY and CDR2 is SVGAGI. CDR3 nucleotide sequence: TGTGCCAGCAGTTCAGCACGGGGTGAGAACTATGGCTACACCTTC. Amino acid sequence: CASSSARGENYGYTF.

DNA of the CDR3: TGTGCCAGCAGTGATCCCGGCCGAGGGGGCGGCTACACCTTC. It encodes CASSDPGRGGGYTF. The chain employs TRBV6-1 and TRBJ1-2; TRBD1 matches at 7 bases. CDR3 length: 14 amino acids. J gave up 8 bases and V 3 bases, and 9 bases lay outside the gene matches. Per germline, CDR1 MNHNS and CDR2 SASEGT.

The chain couples TRBV5-4 to TRBJ1-2; 11 nucleotides line up with TRBD1. The CDR3 contains 16 residues. Germline V CDR1 and CDR2: SGHNT, YYREEE (reference sequence). V was pared by 4 bases and J by 5 bases, with 10 bases of the junction left unmatched. The CDR3 DNA reads TGTGCCAGCAGCCCTTCCCCCGGGACAGGGGGATATGGCTACACCTTC. Translated: CASSPSPGTGGYGYTF.

V usage is TRBV10-3 and J usage is TRBJ2-6; 7 bases align to TRBD1. Germline V gene sequence: CDR1 ENHRY, CDR2 SYGVKD. The CDR3 runs to 15 residues. Unmatched junction bases numbered 4, after V lost 6 bases and J lost 2 bases. The CDR3 spells CAISGQVPGANVLTF. CDR3 DNA sequence: TGTGCCATCAGCGGACAGGTCCCTGGGGCCAACGTCCTGACTTTC.

The V gene is TRBV11-3, the J gene TRBJ1-4, with D tentatively TRBD1 (5 bases). Between the trimmed V and J ends, which lost 5 bases and 3 bases, there was a span of 13 bases. CDR3 length: 15 amino acids. Looked up from germline, CDR1 is SGHNT and CDR2 is YENEEA. CDR3 sequence: CASSTNRLANEKLFF. CDR3 DNA sequence: TGTGCCAGCAGCACCAACAGGTTGGCTAATGAAAAACTGTTTTTT.

The chain employs TRBV18 and TRBJ2-7; D is ambiguous. The CDR3 spans 13 residues. Germline CDR1 KGHSH, CDR2 LQKENI. The germline V and J ends were trimmed by 1 base and 6 bases, with 10 bases remaining between them. CDR3 in amino acids: CASSPLARVEQYF. CDR3 nucleotide sequence: TGTGCCAGCTCACCACTTGCTAGAGTCGAGCAGTACTTC.

The chain employs TRBV27 and TRBJ2-5; TRBD2 matches at 7 bases. V was clipped by 3 bases and J by 4 bases; unmatched bases: 8. Per the germline V gene, CDR1 is MNHEY and CDR2 is SMNVEV (reference sequence). The CDR3 has 15 amino acids. CDR3 sequence (DNA): TGTGCCAGCAGTTTTGGGGGAGGGCCCAGAGAGACCCAGTACTTC. Translation gives CASSFGGGPRETQYF.

The chain joins TRBV9 to TRBJ2-7; 9 bases map to TRBD2. Per the germline V gene, CDR1 is SGDLS and CDR2 is YYNGEE. The ends lost 2 bases at V and 5 bases at J; junction bases unmatched: 8. This CDR3 region has 15 residues. The CDR3 region is CASSVLAGGRDEQYF. The CDR3 DNA sequence: TGTGCCAGCAGCGTCTTGGCGGGAGGGAGAGACGAGCAGTACTTC.

The chain recombines TRBV30 with TRBJ2-5, with D tentatively TRBD2 (7 bases). From germline, CDR1 is GTSNPN and CDR2 SVGIG (reference sequence). The CDR3 extends over 16 amino acids. V dropped 4 bases and J dropped 0 bases, with 18 bases sitting between them. CDR3 amino acids: CAWKGGSSGYQETQYF. The CDR3 nucleotides read TGTGCCTGGAAAGGGGGGTCTAGCGGATACCAAGAGACCCAGTACTTC.

V gene TRBV7-2 combines with J gene TRBJ2-7; D not resolved. The CDR3 loop spans 13 amino acids. V was trimmed by 4 bases and J by 2 bases, leaving 9 bases between them. Germline V gene lookup returns CDR1 SGHTA and CDR2 FQGNSA. The CDR3 sequence: CASSSTRAYEQYF. For the CDR3, the DNA is TGTGCCAGCAGCTCGACTCGAGCCTACGAGCAGTACTTC.

V and J are TRBV27 and TRBJ2-7, with 11 positions matching TRBD1. CDR1 is MNHEY and CDR2 is SMNVEV in the germline V gene (reference sequence). Trimming cost V 5 bases and J 6 bases; bases outside gene matches: 12. The CDR3 is 16 residues long. CDR3 sequence: CASSPIPGQGAGEQYF. In nucleotides, the CDR3 is TGTGCCAGCAGTCCCATCCCAGGACAGGGGGCGGGCGAGCAGTACTTC.

This clone was seen just once. V gene TRBV5-1 combines with J gene TRBJ2-7; TRBD1 matches at 10 bases. Germline lookup yields CDR1 SGHRS and CDR2 YFSETQ. This CDR3 contains 13 residues. The trim removed 3 bases at V and 10 bases at J, leaving 7 bases unmatched. The CDR3 region has the DNA TGCGCCAGCAGCTGGAACGACAGGGGGCCCCAGTACTTC. This gives the protein CASSWNDRGPQYF.

The chain has TRBV7-9 and TRBJ1-2; D call uncertain. The germline CDR1 and CDR2 sequences are SEHNR and FQNEAQ (reference sequence). Trimming pared 3 bases from V and 0 bases from J, leaving 14 bases between. The CDR3 runs to 16 residues. The CDR3 is CASSFRSLTANYGYTF. The CDR3 nucleotides read TGTGCCAGCAGCTTCAGGAGCTTAACAGCTAACTATGGCTACACCTTC.

In this sample, this clone turned up a few times. V is TRBV2 and J is TRBJ2-1; D is possibly TRBD2 (5 bases). Trimming left V 6 bases short and J 8 bases short, with 17 bases between. This CDR3 has 14 residues. Germline lookup yields CDR1 SNHLY and CDR2 FYNNEI. The DNA for the CDR3 is TGTGCCAGCAGCCTAGCAATTCGGAGCCATGAGCAGTTCTTC. Translation gives CASSLAIRSHEQFF.

This clone is a singleton in its sample. The J gene is TRBJ2-5, the V gene TRBV11-3; perhaps D is TRBD1 or TRBD2 (5 bases each). With 5 bases removed from V and 5 bases from J, the gap between germline ends came to 15 bases. This CDR3 is 14 amino acids long. CDR1 and CDR2 (germline): SGHNT, YENEEA. For the CDR3, the DNA is TGTGCCAGCAGCCCGGGGACCGTTCGGGAGACCCAGTACTTC. Amino acids: CASSPGTVRETQYF.

V gene TRBV5-1 combines with J gene TRBJ2-2; 8 bases agree with TRBD1. The CDR3 is 16 amino acids. V lost 1 base, J lost 2 bases, and 4 bases stayed unmatched. Germline V gene data show CDR1 as SGHRS and CDR2 as YFSETQ. The CDR3 DNA sequence: TGCGCCAGCAGCTTGTCTTCAGGGGGCAACACCGGGGAGCTGTTTTTT. Its protein product is CASSLSSGGNTGELFF. Complete variable domain (other parts from reference TRBV5-1 and TRBJ2-2): KAGVTQTPRYLIKTRGQQVTLSCSPISGHRSVSWYQQTPGQGLQFLFEYFSETQRNKGNFPGRFSGRQFSNSRSEMNVSTLELGDSALYLCASSLSSGGNTGELFFGEGSRLTVL.

V usage is TRBV19 and J usage is TRBJ1-2, with no clear D. Germline assignment: CDR1 LNHDA and CDR2 SQIVND (reference sequence). V lost 3 bases and J lost 8, with 13 bases in between. This CDR3 region has 13 residues. The CDR3 sequence: CASSIDSQQGYTF. Written as DNA, the CDR3 is TGTGCCAGTAGTATTGACTCCCAACAAGGCTACACCTTC.

V and J are TRBV11-3 and TRBJ2-1; 7 bases agree with TRBD1. This CDR3 comprises 17 residues. Germline V CDR1 and CDR2: SGHNT, YENEEA. The J segment lost 0 bases and the V segment lost 5 bases, leaving 10 bases of the junction unmatched. Written as DNA, the CDR3 is TGTGCCAGCAGCCAGAGACAGGGCTGGGGCTCCTACAATGAGCAGTTCTTC. Translated: CASSQRQGWGSYNEQFF.